Each of the 26 T cell receptor beta chains below was sequenced from the same sample in a study of blood T cell repertoires in COVID-19. The table came from immunoSEQ multiplex PCR; TCRdb's copy has only in-frame clones and leaves some out. The sample holds 130,000 to 150,000 clones, 80% to 85% seen once. Sequenced: peripheral blood. All receptors derive from a human donor in a cohort sampled during active COVID-19.

The genes are TRBV7-8 and TRBJ2-7, with 12 bases matching TRBD1. This CDR3 spans 17 amino acids. V lost 3 bases and J lost 7; bases outside the gene matches: 13. Germline CDR1 is SGHVS and CDR2 is FQNEAQ. CDR3 residues: CASSLNPGQGATSEQYF. The CDR3 region has the DNA TGTGCCAGCAGCTTGAACCCGGGACAGGGGGCAACGAGTGAGCAGTACTTC.

This rearrangement joins TRBV4-3 to TRBJ2-2, with D tentatively TRBD2 (6 bases). The CDR3 has 19 residues. Looked up from germline, CDR1 is LGHNA and CDR2 is YSLEER. V lost 0 bases and J 0 bases, leaving 17 bases between the germline ends. CDR3 protein: CASSQDGGLTPANTGELFF. The CDR3 coding sequence is TGCGCCAGCAGCCAAGATGGGGGACTCACTCCCGCGAACACCGGGGAGCTGTTTTTT.

V usage is TRBV5-8 and J usage is TRBJ2-3; the D gene is possibly TRBD2 (5 bases). This CDR3 is built from 15 residues. The V gene lost 2 bases and the J gene lost 5 bases, with 15 bases spanning the gap. The germline V gene encodes CDR1 SGHTS and CDR2 YDEGEE. The CDR3 loop reads CASSLTTGVVDTQYF. The CDR3 coding sequence is TGTGCCAGCAGCTTAACGACCGGGGTGGTAGATACGCAGTATTTT.

This chain links TRBV15 with TRBJ2-6; D possibly corresponds to TRBD1 (6 bases). This CDR3 comprises 15 residues. Germline V lookup: CDR1 LNHNV, CDR2 YYDKDF (reference sequence). V was clipped by 3 bases and J by 4 bases, with 10 bases between them. The CDR3 DNA is TGTGCCACCAGCAGCGACAGGACCGGGGCCAACGTCCTGACTTTC. It translates to CATSSDRTGANVLTF.

CDR3 nucleotides: TGTGCCACCGGAGACCCGAAGGGCTACACCTTC. Protein sequence: CATGDPKGYTF. The chain uses TRBV24-1 and TRBJ1-2; D is uncertain. Germline V lookup: CDR1 KGHDR, CDR2 SFDVKD. Trimming left V 9 bases short and J 8 bases short, with 12 bases between. The CDR3 totals 11 residues.

The chain couples TRBV7-9 to TRBJ1-1, with D maybe TRBD1 (5 bases). The CDR3 consists of 13 residues. Per germline, CDR1 SEHNR and CDR2 FQNEAQ (reference sequence). V lost 3 bases and J lost 5, with 10 bases in between. The CDR3 is CASSFEGVTEAFF. The CDR3 DNA reads as TGTGCCAGCAGCTTTGAAGGGGTAACTGAAGCTTTCTTT.

The chain couples TRBV19 to TRBJ1-1; D perhaps matches TRBD1 (6 bases). CDR1 is LNHDA, CDR2 SQIVND, per germline (reference sequence). This CDR3 is 14 amino acids long. Trimming left V 6 bases short and J 1 base short, with 12 bases between. CDR3 sequence: CASRGRGGNTEAFF. CDR3 DNA: TGTGCCAGTAGAGGCAGGGGCGGGAACACTGAAGCTTTCTTT.

This sequence joins TRBV2 and TRBJ2-5, with D possibly being TRBD2 (5 bases). From germline, CDR1 is SNHLY and CDR2 FYNNEI. V lost 5 bases and J lost 2, with 9 bases in between. This CDR3 contains 13 residues. The CDR3 here is CASSLLEQETQYF. The CDR3 region has the DNA TGTGCCAGCAGTTTACTAGAACAAGAGACCCAGTACTTC.

V is TRBV6-1 and J is TRBJ1-5; the match to TRBD1 covers 7 bases. CDR1 is MNHNS, CDR2 SASEGT, per germline. Trimming cost V 4 bases and J 4 bases; bases outside gene matches: 7. CDR3 length: 15 residues. The CDR3 is CASSGAQGVNQPQHF. CDR3 DNA sequence: TGTGCCAGCAGTGGAGCCCAGGGGGTTAATCAGCCCCAGCATTTT.

About this clone itself: Different DNA sequences within this sample yield the same CDR3. J is TRBJ2-3 and V is TRBV7-9; 7 nucleotides match TRBD2. Germline-derived CDR1 and CDR2 are SEHNR and FQNEAQ (reference sequence). The CDR3 sequence is 14 residues long. The ends lost 7 bases at V and 0 bases at J; junction bases unmatched: 4. CDR3 coding DNA: TGTGCCAGCACCCTCGGGGGGAGCACAGATACGCAGTATTTT. Residues: CASTLGGSTDTQYF.

This clone was seen only once. This sequence joins TRBV10-3 and TRBJ2-7, with TRBD1 matching over 7 bases. Germline V gives CDR1 ENHRY, CDR2 SYGVKD. Germline trimming cut 2 bases from V and 2 bases from J; bases unmatched to any gene: 3. The CDR3 has 14 residues. Here the CDR3 DNA reads TGTGCCATCAGTGAGGACAGGGAAACCTACGAGCAGTACTTC. It translates to CAISEDRETYEQYF.

The rearrangement links TRBV5-1 to TRBJ1-3, with D hard to call. The CDR3 length is 15 residues. Trimming took off 0 bases at V and 0 bases at J, with 7 bases between the two ends. Germline V lookup: CDR1 SGHRS, CDR2 YFSETQ. The CDR3, as DNA: TGCGCCAGCAGCTTGGTTGGCAGCTCTGGAAACACCATATATTTT. This translates into CASSLVGSSGNTIYF.

The chain combines TRBV5-1 with TRBJ1-2; a possible D gene is TRBD1 (6 bases). CDR3 length: 14 residues. The ends were cut back, 4 bases at V and 3 bases at J, with 13 bases in the middle. Germline V gene lookup returns CDR1 SGHRS and CDR2 YFSETQ. The CDR3 DNA reads as TGCGCCAGCAGCGGGCTGACAGGCGACTATGGCTACACCTTC. Its translation: CASSGLTGDYGYTF.

This clone occurred a few times. The CDR3 DNA is TGTGCCAGCAGCTCCCGGGGAGCCGATGAAGCTTTCTTT. It is translated as CASSSRGADEAFF. The chain links TRBV7-3 to TRBJ1-1; no reliable D call. This CDR3 region has 13 residues. Trimming left V 4 bases short and J 7 bases short, with 13 bases between. Germline lookup yields CDR1 SGHTA and CDR2 FQGTGA.

This chain joins TRBV7-9 and TRBJ1-2; D perhaps matches TRBD1 (5 bases). Germline V gene lookup returns CDR1 SEHNR and CDR2 FQNEAQ (reference sequence). Trimming shortened V by 4 bases and J by 1 base, and 13 bases separated the two germline ends. CDR3 length: 15 residues. The CDR3 DNA reads as TGTGCCAGCAGCTCGACAGTGGGCTATAACTATGGCTACACCTTC. Its translation: CASSSTVGYNYGYTF.

The V call is TRBV4-3, the J call TRBJ2-7; tentatively, D is TRBD2 (6 bases). CDR3 length: 14 residues. Germline V lookup: CDR1 LGHNA, CDR2 YSLEER. V was clipped by 1 base and J by 5 bases, with 12 bases between them. CDR3 in DNA: TGCGCCAGCAGCCAAGGGGGCAGGGAGGACGAGCAGTACTTC. It is translated as CASSQGGREDEQYF.

The chain has TRBV24-1 and TRBJ1-2; 8 positions agree with TRBD1. Looked up from germline, CDR1 is KGHDR and CDR2 is SFDVKD. CDR3 length equals 16 residues. V gave up 1 base and J gave up 5 bases; unmatched junction bases: 8. In DNA form, the CDR3 reads TGTGCCACCAGTGATTTTATGGACAGGGATGCGTATGGCTACACCTTC. This translates into CATSDFMDRDAYGYTF.

The chain carries TRBV6-5 and TRBJ2-1, with D possibly being TRBD2 (6 bases). CDR1 and CDR2 (germline): MNHEY, SVGAGI. V was trimmed by 10 bases and J by 3 bases, leaving 10 bases between them. This CDR3 has 12 amino acids. CDR3 region: CATVGGYNEQFF. The DNA of the CDR3 is TGTGCCACCGTCGGGGGCTACAATGAGCAGTTCTTC.

The chain employs TRBV18 and TRBJ2-5, with 8 bases that match TRBD1. Per the germline V gene, CDR1 is KGHSH and CDR2 is LQKENI. The CDR3 covers 14 residues. The J segment lost 5 bases and the V segment lost 3 bases, leaving 5 bases of the junction unmatched. CDR3 amino acids: CASSPTGAGETQYF. In nucleotides, the CDR3 is TGTGCCAGCTCACCGACAGGGGCGGGGGAGACCCAGTACTTC.

The CDR3 coding sequence is TGCGCCAGCAGCCAAGATCAGCGGACGGGGACCGGGGAGCTGTTTTTT. Translating gives CASSQDQRTGTGELFF. The chain is built from TRBV4-1 and TRBJ2-2; D might be TRBD2 (5 bases). Trimming removed 0 bases from V and 5 bases from J, with 13 bases in between. The V gene's germline CDR1 is MGHRA and CDR2 YSYEKL. The CDR3 length is 16 residues.

The V gene is TRBV9, the J gene TRBJ2-2; no definite D call. Germline V gives CDR1 SGDLS, CDR2 YYNGEE. CDR3 length: 11 amino acids. The V gene lost 3 bases and the J gene lost 8 bases, with 5 bases spanning the gap. CDR3 sequence reads: CASSALGELFF. CDR3 nucleotides: TGTGCCAGCAGCGCTTTAGGGGAGCTGTTTTTT.

The chain links TRBV5-3 to TRBJ2-4; D call uncertain. TRBV5-3 has ORF status, its function being uncertain. Trimming cost V 3 bases and J 0 bases, with 19 bases left between them. The CDR3 length is 18 residues. For the CDR3, the DNA is TGTGCCAGAAGCTCCCCGTTGACATTCAAGCTAGCCAAAAACATTCAGTACTTC. Its protein product is CARSSPLTFKLAKNIQYF.

CDR3 amino acids: CASSLLAEFVDEQFF. For the CDR3, the DNA is TGCGCCAGCAGCCTACTAGCGGAGTTTGTGGATGAGCAGTTCTTC. The gene calls are TRBV4-3 and TRBJ2-1; TRBD2 matches 8 bases. The ends lost 4 bases at V and 8 bases at J; junction bases unmatched: 10. In germline, CDR1 is LGHNA, CDR2 YSLEER. The CDR3 has 15 amino acids.

This chain connects TRBV4-1 to TRBJ2-3, with 10 bases identical to TRBD1. The CDR3 runs to 15 residues. The ends lost 6 bases at V and 3 bases at J; junction bases unmatched: 6. Germline values: CDR1 MGHRA, CDR2 YSYEKL. In nucleotides, the CDR3 is TGCGCCAGCAGTGGGACAGGGGTATTGACAGATACGCAGTATTTT. Its protein is CASSGTGVLTDTQYF.

This clone was picked up one time. V and J are TRBV7-2 and TRBJ2-5; 7 bases are a match to TRBD2. V was pared by 1 base and J by 6 bases, with 8 bases of the junction left unmatched. The CDR3 is made up of 15 amino acids. CDR1 is SGHTA and CDR2 is FQGNSA in the germline V gene. This chain's CDR3 is CASSLVWGGAKTQYF. CDR3 nucleotides: TGTGCCAGCAGCTTAGTATGGGGAGGGGCAAAGACCCAGTACTTC.

The chain joins TRBV19 to TRBJ2-3; D uncertain. The ends were cut back, 0 bases at V and 8 bases at J, with 9 bases in the middle. Per germline, CDR1 LNHDA and CDR2 SQIVND (reference sequence). The CDR3 is 13 amino acids. CDR3 protein: CASSIEPRGTQYF. The CDR3 coding sequence is TGTGCCAGTAGTATAGAACCCCGAGGTACGCAGTATTTT.